These 27 T cell receptor beta chains came from one sample sequenced in a study of T cells in Graves' hyperthyroidism and ophthalmopathy. Amplification of TCR beta CDR3 regions used RNA as the template. The HTBI primer set served for first-round RT-PCR of the TCR CDR3. One entry per CDR3 protein results from TCRdb running MiXCR on the multiplex PCR reads. The repertoire holds hundreds of thousands of distinct CDR3 sequences, with around 39% as singletons. The source material was blood. The receptors were gathered from a man aged 18-30 years with Graves' hyperthyroidism.

This clonotype was detected ten times or more. The chain has TRBV20-1 and TRBJ1-2; no firm D call. Germline assignment: CDR1 DFQATT and CDR2 SNEGSKA (reference sequence). This CDR3 comprises 11 residues. Trimming stripped 0 bases from V and 10 bases from J, with 9 bases between. This CDR3 reads CSARENSFYTF. The CDR3 nucleotides read TGCAGTGCTAGAGAGAACAGCTTCTACACCTTC.

The chain employs TRBV20-1 and TRBJ2-7, with TRBD1 matching over 12 bases. V lost 1 base to trimming and J lost 3 bases; unmatched junction nucleotides: 10. The CDR3 has 17 amino acids. Germline CDR1 reads DFQATT; CDR2 reads SNEGSKA (reference sequence). The CDR3 here is CSARGPGTGGAGYEQYF. The CDR3 DNA reads as TGCAGTGCTAGAGGCCCCGGGACAGGGGGCGCGGGCTACGAGCAGTACTTC.

The table lists this clonotype with many counts. The rearrangement links TRBV2 to TRBJ2-5, with TRBD2 identical over 7 bases. Germline CDR1 SNHLY, CDR2 FYNNEI. The CDR3 totals 15 residues. The J segment lost 5 bases and the V segment lost 7 bases, leaving 13 bases of the junction unmatched. CDR3 nucleotide sequence: TGTGCCAGCACCGAGGGCCTAGCGGACGGGGAGACCCAGTACTTC. Encoded protein: CASTEGLADGETQYF.

This clonotype has a count of ten or more. V is TRBV10-3 and J is TRBJ1-1; D is possibly TRBD1 (6 bases). The germline V and J ends were trimmed by 11 bases and 4 bases, with 20 bases remaining between them. Germline lookup yields CDR1 ENHRY and CDR2 SYGVKD. The CDR3 sequence is 14 residues long. In DNA form, the CDR3 reads TGTGCCTCCGAACCGGGGGGGGGGCGCACTGAAGCTTTCTTT. Translation: CASEPGGGRTEAFF.

The chain employs TRBV5-1 and TRBJ2-2, with D unresolved. The CDR3 has 17 residues. Trimming removed 4 bases at V and 1 base at J, with 17 bases between. Germline values: CDR1 SGHRS, CDR2 YFSETQ. The CDR3 region has the DNA TGCGCCAGCAGCCCTCGGTTCGATCCGGGGAACACCGGGGAGCTGTTTTTT. Translation gives CASSPRFDPGNTGELFF.

A note on this clonotype: Likely a read error: the CDR3 ends without its conserved phenylalanine or tryptophan. The DNA is omitted, as the CDR3 cannot be located on it reliably, and the CDR3 follows TCRdb's listing. This chain connects TRBV7-9 to TRBJ2-5; the DNA was not used to check the table's D call, TRBD1. Looked up from germline, CDR1 is SEHNR and CDR2 is FQNEAQ (reference sequence). The CDR3 is made up of 17 amino acids, end residues included. CDR3 sequence reads: CASSSTGGEVPRDPVRV.

This clonotype was seen a few times. The chain has TRBV9 and TRBJ1-1; weak D call: TRBD1 (5 bases). This CDR3 is built from 14 residues. In germline, CDR1 is SGDLS, CDR2 YYNGEE. V was shortened by 4 bases and J by 3 bases, with 13 bases between the two germline ends. The CDR3 DNA sequence: TGTGCCAGCAGCCCCCATCGGGGGGACACTGAAGCTTTCTTT. Translated, it gives CASSPHRGDTEAFF.

This clonotype has only a few counts. The V call is TRBV7-3, the J call TRBJ2-7; D may correspond to TRBD1 or TRBD2 (5 bases each). Trimming shortened V by 3 bases and J by 6 bases, and 12 bases separated the two germline ends. This CDR3 comprises 13 residues. Germline CDR1 is SGHTA and CDR2 is FQGTGA. The CDR3, as DNA: TGTGCCAGCAGCTTGTACGGGGCCGCCGAGCAGTACTTC. As protein: CASSLYGAAEQYF.

This clonotype has a handful of counts. CDR3: CASSGGLVNTEAFF. The CDR3 DNA sequence: TGCGCCAGCAGTGGGGGACTCGTAAACACTGAAGCTTTCTTT. This chain uses TRBV10-2 with TRBJ1-1; D might be TRBD1 (5 bases). Trimming removed 4 bases at V and 2 bases at J, with 11 bases between. The CDR3 runs 14 residues. The germline gives CDR1 WSHSY, CDR2 SAAADI.

This clonotype was recorded a few times. This rearrangement joins TRBV4-1 to TRBJ2-5; the D is unclear. Per germline, CDR1 MGHRA and CDR2 YSYEKL. This CDR3 is 14 amino acids long. Trimming stripped 4 bases from V and 2 bases from J, with 11 bases between. The CDR3 bases are TGCGCCAGCAGCCCCCGTTCGACGCAAGAGACCCAGTACTTC. It encodes CASSPRSTQETQYF.

This clonotype was picked up a small number of times. The chain couples TRBV20-1 to TRBJ2-7; tentative D call: TRBD1 (5 bases). Germline CDR1 reads DFQATT; CDR2 reads SNEGSKA (reference sequence). Trimming took off 0 bases at V and 1 base at J, with 10 bases between the two ends. The CDR3 spans 14 residues. CDR3 coding DNA: TGCAGTGCTAGAGATTTGCAGGGTTCCTACGAGCAGTACTTC. This translates into CSARDLQGSYEQYF.

This chain uses TRBV2 with TRBJ1-2, with 10 bases aligning to TRBD1. Germline CDR1 reads SNHLY; CDR2 reads FYNNEI. Germline trimming cut 1 base from V and 2 bases from J; bases unmatched to any gene: 1. The CDR3 length is 15 residues. The CDR3 loop reads CASSEGGQGNYGYTF. As DNA, the CDR3 is TGTGCCAGCAGTGAAGGGGGACAGGGGAACTATGGCTACACCTTC. Combining the CDR3 with reference TRBV2 and TRBJ1-2 gives the whole variable domain EPEVTQTPSHQVTQMGQEVILRCVPISNHLYFYWYRQILGQKVEFLVSFYNNEISEKSEIFDDQFSVERPDGSNFTLKIRSTKLEDSAMYFCASSEGGQGNYGYTFGSGTRLTVV.

This clonotype was counted ten times or more. This chain uses TRBV7-2 with TRBJ2-7; D might be TRBD1 or TRBD2, each matching 5 bases. Per germline, CDR1 SGHTA and CDR2 FQGNSA. V lost 5 bases and J lost 0, with 11 bases in between. The CDR3 covers 14 residues. In DNA form, the CDR3 reads TGTGCCAGCAGCGCCTGGGACCTCTCCTACGAGCAGTACTTC. It is translated as CASSAWDLSYEQYF.

The V call is TRBV7-9, the J call TRBJ1-5; D is unclear. Germline V CDR1 and CDR2: SEHNR, FQNEAQ (reference sequence). Trimming removed 6 bases at V and 1 base at J, with 13 bases between. This CDR3 has 15 amino acids. The CDR3 is CASSSSLVSNQPQHF. CDR3 nucleotide sequence: TGTGCCAGCAGTTCTAGTTTAGTCAGCAATCAGCCCCAGCATTTT.

This clonotype was seen many times. The V and J genes are TRBV10-3 and TRBJ1-4; no firm D call. Germline CDR1 reads ENHRY; CDR2 reads SYGVKD. The CDR3 runs to 14 residues. The V and J ends lost 2 bases and 0 bases respectively, with 4 bases between them. The CDR3 region is CAISETSTNEKLFF. The CDR3 DNA follows: TGTGCCATCAGTGAGACCTCAACTAATGAAAAACTGTTTTTT.

Ten or more counts support this clonotype. The V and J genes are TRBV7-2 and TRBJ2-2; D is perhaps TRBD2 (5 bases). V was pared by 4 bases and J by 6 bases, with 12 bases between. The germline V gene encodes CDR1 SGHTA and CDR2 FQGNSA. CDR3 length: 14 residues. CDR3 coding DNA: TGTGCCAGCAGCTCGAGCCGGGATTCCGGGGAGCTGTTTTTT. Translation gives CASSSSRDSGELFF.

This clonotype was counted between two and nine times. The gene calls are TRBV20-1 and TRBJ1-1; tentatively, D is TRBD1 (6 bases). Trimming removed 6 bases from V and 5 bases from J, with 19 bases in between. CDR1 and CDR2 (germline): DFQATT, SNEGSKA (reference sequence). The CDR3 totals 14 residues. Written as DNA, the CDR3 is TGCAGTGCGACCACAGGGAAGGGCGTAACTGAAGCTTTCTTT. Protein: CSATTGKGVTEAFF.

This clonotype has just a few counts. The chain uses TRBV19 and TRBJ2-5, with 7 bases matching TRBD1. The junction had 9 bases not matched to a gene; V was cut back by 5 bases and J by 3 bases. Germline CDR1 LNHDA, CDR2 SQIVND (reference sequence). This CDR3 comprises 15 residues. CDR3 in DNA: TGTGCCAGTAGTTCCTGGACAGGCCAGAAAGAGACCCAGTACTTC. It translates to CASSSWTGQKETQYF.

This sequence joins TRBV25-1 and TRBJ1-1; no firm D call. Trimming pared 7 bases from V and 7 bases from J, leaving 19 bases between. This CDR3 is 14 amino acids long. Germline V gene data show CDR1 as MGHDK and CDR2 as SYGVNS. Here the CDR3 DNA reads TGTGCCAGCAAGGCCCGTATAGATCGGAGTGAAGCTTTCTTT. This translates into CASKARIDRSEAFF.

In its sample, this clonotype was seen a few times. The rearrangement joins TRBV20-1 to TRBJ1-1, with D maybe TRBD1 (5 bases). Germline loops: CDR1 DFQATT, CDR2 SNEGSKA (reference sequence). The V and J ends lost 3 bases and 1 base respectively, with 15 bases between them. The CDR3 is 15 amino acids. The CDR3: CSARMGHTANTEAFF. For the CDR3, the DNA is TGCAGTGCTAGGATGGGGCATACAGCGAACACTGAAGCTTTCTTT.

Ten or more counts support this clonotype. V is TRBV10-3 and J is TRBJ2-5; TRBD1 matches at 9 bases. Germline-derived CDR1 and CDR2 are ENHRY and SYGVKD. After removal of 10 bases from V and 5 bases from J, the junction contained 11 bases not matched to a gene. The CDR3 has 14 amino acids. CDR3 sequence reads: CASRDRAVTETQYF. CDR3 sequence (DNA): TGTGCCAGCAGGGACAGGGCCGTAACCGAGACCCAGTACTTC.

This clonotype was observed many times. V gene TRBV29-1 combines with J gene TRBJ1-1; weak D call: TRBD1 (5 bases). This CDR3 has 12 amino acids. Germline assignment: CDR1 SQVTM and CDR2 ANQGSEA. V gave up 2 bases and J gave up 6 bases, with 10 bases separating them. CDR3 region: CSVERGTAEAFF. CDR3 coding DNA: TGCAGCGTTGAACGGGGGACCGCTGAAGCTTTCTTT.

The table lists this clonotype with a few counts. The chain uses TRBV12-3 or TRBV12-4 and TRBJ2-5; no definite D call. The CDR3 sequence is 12 residues long. V lost 6 bases, J lost 8 bases, and 13 bases lay in between. CDR3 loop: CASSHGPNTQYF. Here the CDR3 DNA reads TGTGCCAGCAGCCATGGGCCAAATACCCAGTACTTC.

This clonotype was seen ten or more times. DNA of the CDR3: TGTGCCACCAGTGACTTGGGACGGACACCTGGGGGGCAGTACTTC. Protein: CATSDLGRTPGGQYF. The chain has TRBV24-1 and TRBJ2-7, with D perhaps matching TRBD1 or TRBD2 (5 bases each). This CDR3 comprises 15 residues. The V end lost 4 bases, the J end lost 9 bases, and 21 bases lay between the germline ends. Germline V gene lookup returns CDR1 KGHDR and CDR2 SFDVKD.

This clonotype was observed a single time. The gene calls are TRBV7-3 and TRBJ1-2; D gene uncertain. V lost 7 bases, J lost 6 bases, and 15 bases lay in between. CDR3 length: 13 amino acids. Per germline, CDR1 SGHTA and CDR2 FQGTGA. In nucleotides, the CDR3 is TGTGCCAGCACCGAGACTGTGGGGAATGGCTACACCTTC. It encodes CASTETVGNGYTF. The variable domain in full, with the rest retrieved from reference TRBV7-3 and TRBJ1-2, is GAGVSQTPSNKVTEKGKYVELRCDPISGHTALYWYRQSLGQGPEFLIYFQGTGAADDSGLPNDRFFAVRPEGSVSTLKIQRTERGDSAVYLCASTETVGNGYTFGSGTRLTVV.

This clonotype was recorded a few times. The chain uses TRBV2 and TRBJ2-2; no clear D gene. V shed 4 bases and J shed 5 bases, with 11 bases lying between them. CDR1 is SNHLY, CDR2 FYNNEI, per germline. The CDR3 consists of 14 residues. The CDR3 sequence: CASSAAGQTGELFF. The CDR3 DNA follows: TGTGCCAGCAGTGCGGCAGGCCAAACCGGGGAGCTGTTTTTT.

In its sample, this clonotype was seen a few times. The chain joins TRBV20-1 to TRBJ2-5, with 12 bases fitting TRBD2. The CDR3 totals 14 residues. Germline CDR1 reads DFQATT; CDR2 reads SNEGSKA (reference sequence). Trimming removed 6 bases from V and 7 bases from J; junction bases left unmatched: 9. In nucleotides, the CDR3 is TGCAGTGCCCCACTAGCGGGGGGCCAGGGGACCCAGTACTTC. It specifies CSAPLAGGQGTQYF.